The present T cell receptor beta chain was sequenced within a study of T cell responses to AZD1222 COVID-19 vaccine. Study-level points and caveats: Repertoire collection took place solely once the T cell response had peaked.

Details on this clone: Its antigen is currently unknown.

Sequenced by immunoSEQ multiplex PCR; TCRdb stores in-frame clones only, minus some. Here the sample spans around 120,000 clones, around 87% being singletons. Germline CDR1 reads MNHEY; CDR2 reads SMNVEV (reference sequence). Trimming left V 8 bases short and J 5 bases short, with 10 bases between. The CDR3 consists of 11 residues. The source is an adult who received the AZD1222 COVID-19 vaccine. The J gene is TRBJ2-7, the V gene TRBV27; D remains ambiguous. The sample was peripheral blood, taken 28 days after the second AZD1222 dose. The CDR3 sequence: CASQSGHEQYF. CDR3 coding DNA: TGTGCCAGCCAATCGGGCCACGAGCAGTACTTC.